One sample yielded the 20 T cell receptor beta chains listed below, sequenced in a study of blood T cell repertoires in COVID-19. Sequencing was performed with immunoSEQ multiplex PCR; in TCRdb, only in-frame clones are kept and a portion is missing. The sample holds about 160,000 clones, 70% to 90% seen once. The sequenced sample was peripheral blood. Receptors originate from a man older than 75 with COVID-19, enrolled during active disease.

CDR3 amino acids: CASSYTYSATNEKLFF. CDR3 nucleotide sequence: TGTGCCAGCAGTTATACCTACAGTGCAACTAATGAAAAACTGTTTTTT. J is TRBJ1-4 and V is TRBV6-5; D is ambiguous. With 3 bases removed from V and 0 bases from J, the gap between germline ends came to 11 bases. Germline V lookup: CDR1 MNHEY, CDR2 SVGAGI. The CDR3 consists of 16 residues.

V usage is TRBV7-2 and J usage is TRBJ2-7; D is possibly TRBD1 (6 bases). This CDR3 comprises 14 residues. Germline V gives CDR1 SGHTA, CDR2 FQGNSA. Between the trimmed V and J ends, which lost 4 bases and 6 bases, there was a span of 16 bases. The CDR3 loop is CASSSTGSPSEQYF. CDR3 bases: TGTGCCAGCAGCTCAACAGGGAGCCCCAGCGAGCAGTACTTC.

The rearrangement joins TRBV18 to TRBJ2-3, with D possibly being TRBD2 (6 bases). CDR1 is KGHSH and CDR2 is LQKENI in the germline V gene. V was shortened by 3 bases and J by 5 bases, with 18 bases between the two germline ends. CDR3 length equals 16 residues. The CDR3 sequence is CASSPLLAVNIDTQYF. The CDR3, as DNA: TGTGCCAGCTCACCTTTACTAGCCGTAAACATAGATACGCAGTATTTT.

This clone is a singleton in its sample. The chain uses TRBV5-1 and TRBJ2-5, with TRBD1 matching 10 bases. This CDR3 has 15 residues. The germline CDR1 and CDR2 sequences are SGHRS and YFSETQ. The V gene end was trimmed by 4 bases and the J gene end by 5 bases; junction bases not matched to a gene: 8. DNA for the CDR3: TGCGCCAGCAGCCTAGGGACAGGGGTTGGGGAGACCCAGTACTTC. This encodes CASSLGTGVGETQYF.

J is TRBJ1-2 and V is TRBV5-4, with D perhaps TRBD1 (5 bases). CDR3 size: 15 residues. V was trimmed by 3 bases and J by 4 bases, leaving 16 bases between them. Germline V gene sequence: CDR1 SGHNT, CDR2 YYREEE (reference sequence). The CDR3 DNA reads as TGTGCCAGCAGCTCACCCCCGGGCAGGGCCTATGGCTACACCTTC. This sequence encodes CASSSPPGRAYGYTF.

This clone was counted a few times. The chain couples TRBV21-1 to TRBJ1-4. TRBV21-1 is deemed a pseudogene. CDR3 length equals 15 residues. The CDR3 loop reads CASSKWRGRDEKLFF. CDR3 DNA sequence: TGTGCCAGCAGCAAATGGCGGGGTCGAGATGAAAAACTGTTTTTT.

This clone was counted a single time. The chain carries TRBV2 and TRBJ1-1; TRBD1 is a possible D gene (6 bases). V was cut by 5 bases and J by 4 bases, with 14 bases left in between. There are 14 residues in the CDR3. CDR1 and CDR2 (germline): SNHLY, FYNNEI. The DNA of the CDR3 is TGTGCCAGCAGTCGCAGGGGAAGTAGCACTGAAGCTTTCTTT. It specifies CASSRRGSSTEAFF.

The chain links TRBV2 to TRBJ1-1; no definite D call. Germline CDR1 reads SNHLY; CDR2 reads FYNNEI. The CDR3 loop spans 11 amino acids. Trimming pared 6 bases from V and 5 bases from J, leaving 7 bases between. The CDR3 sequence is CASSYATEAFF. CDR3 DNA: TGTGCCAGCAGCTACGCAACTGAAGCTTTCTTT.

V is TRBV2 and J is TRBJ2-7, with a tentative D call TRBD2 (6 bases). CDR3 length equals 12 residues. V was clipped by 5 bases and J by 6 bases, with 11 bases between them. The germline gives CDR1 SNHLY, CDR2 FYNNEI. The CDR3 here is CASSRGRGEQYF. The DNA for the CDR3 is TGTGCCAGCAGTCGGGGGAGAGGCGAGCAGTACTTC.

CDR3 sequence reads: CASSLIDETGRNEQFF. In DNA form, the CDR3 reads TGTGCCAGCAGTCTCATAGACGAGACAGGGCGCAATGAGCAGTTCTTC. The chain links TRBV5-6 to TRBJ2-1, with TRBD1 matching 7 bases. Trimming removed 5 bases from V and 6 bases from J; junction bases left unmatched: 14. CDR3 size: 16 residues. Germline lookup yields CDR1 SGHDT and CDR2 YYEEEE.

V gene TRBV19 combines with J gene TRBJ1-2, with TRBD1 matching 10 bases. V dropped 7 bases and J dropped 8; count of bases not matched to a gene: 7. Germline V gene lookup returns CDR1 LNHDA and CDR2 SQIVND (reference sequence). The CDR3 spans 13 residues. CDR3 nucleotide sequence: TGTGCCAGTAAAATGACAGGGGGCGAAGGCTACACCTTC. This gives the protein CASKMTGGEGYTF. The variable domain in full, with the rest retrieved from reference TRBV19 and TRBJ1-2, is DGGITQSPKYLFRKEGQNVTLSCEQNLNHDAMYWYRQDPGQGLRLIYYSQIVNDFQKGDIAEGYSVSREKKESFPLTVTSAQKNPTAFYLCASKMTGGEGYTFGSGTRLTVV.

The chain couples TRBV7-9 to TRBJ1-4; no reliable D call. The V gene's germline CDR1 is SEHNR and CDR2 FQNEAQ (reference sequence). The CDR3 is made up of 15 amino acids. The germline V and J ends were trimmed by 3 bases and 2 bases, with 10 bases remaining between them. The CDR3: CASSFYRVTNEKLFF. CDR3 coding DNA: TGTGCCAGCAGCTTCTACCGGGTGACTAATGAAAAACTGTTTTTT.

This clone was detected once. The chain is built from TRBV7-9 and TRBJ2-6, with 8 bases that match TRBD1. V gave up 3 bases and J gave up 4 bases; unmatched junction bases: 5. Germline V CDR1 and CDR2: SEHNR, FQNEAQ (reference sequence). The CDR3 is 16 amino acids. In nucleotides, the CDR3 is TGTGCCAGCAGCTTTTACAGGGGGACCGGGGCCAACGTCCTGACTTTC. This sequence encodes CASSFYRGTGANVLTF.

This chain connects TRBV19 to TRBJ2-5; weak D call: TRBD1 (6 bases). The CDR3 is 12 residues long. The germline V gene has CDR1 LNHDA and CDR2 SQIVND (reference sequence). The V end lost 7 bases, the J end lost 1 base, and 7 bases lay between the germline ends. The chain's CDR3 is CASKQGQETQYF. The CDR3 DNA follows: TGTGCCAGTAAACAGGGCCAAGAGACCCAGTACTTC.

This chain uses TRBV29-1 with TRBJ2-7; 8 bases fit TRBD2. The V gene's germline CDR1 is SQVTM and CDR2 ANQGSEA. This CDR3 region has 14 residues. After removal of 7 bases from V and 2 bases from J, the junction contained 10 bases not matched to a gene. The CDR3 reads CSAPGGAGAYEQYF. Written as DNA, the CDR3 is TGCAGCGCCCCGGGGGGGGCTGGGGCCTACGAGCAGTACTTC.

A few counts support this clone. This chain links TRBV6-6 with TRBJ1-5; TRBD1 matches 7 bases. Unmatched junction bases numbered 8, after V lost 5 bases and J lost 4 bases. CDR1 is MNHNY and CDR2 is SVGAGI in the germline V gene (reference sequence). The CDR3 length is 15 residues. As DNA, the CDR3 is TGTGCCAGCAGTGCCGCAGGGGGACGAAATCAGCCCCAGCATTTT. Encoded protein: CASSAAGGRNQPQHF.

The V gene is TRBV7-9, the J gene TRBJ2-2, with D possibly matching TRBD1 (5 bases). The CDR3 is 16 amino acids. Per germline, CDR1 SEHNR and CDR2 FQNEAQ (reference sequence). The V gene lost 3 bases and the J gene lost 5 bases, with 16 bases spanning the gap. The CDR3 loop reads CASSLGWQGETGELFF. The CDR3 DNA is TGTGCCAGCAGCTTGGGTTGGCAGGGTGAAACCGGGGAGCTGTTTTTT.

The V gene is TRBV6-6, the J gene TRBJ2-5; no clear D gene. Deletions cut 6 bases from V and 4 bases from J, with 6 bases between. Germline loops: CDR1 MNHNY, CDR2 SVGAGI (reference sequence). CDR3 size: 11 residues. CDR3 protein: CASRSLETQYF. The CDR3 DNA reads TGTGCCAGCAGATCCCTAGAGACCCAGTACTTC.

This clone occurred a few times. The V gene is TRBV7-2, the J gene TRBJ1-2, with D perhaps matching TRBD1 (5 bases). The germline V gene encodes CDR1 SGHTA and CDR2 FQGNSA. This CDR3 has 14 amino acids. Trimming shortened V by 2 bases and J by 3 bases, and 10 bases separated the two germline ends. The CDR3 here is CASSLLGRDYGYTF. The CDR3 DNA reads TGTGCCAGCAGCTTATTGGGCAGGGACTATGGCTACACCTTC.

The rearrangement joins TRBV2 to TRBJ1-2, with 10 bases matching TRBD1. J gave up 8 bases and V 3 bases, and 9 bases lay outside the gene matches. Germline V CDR1 and CDR2: SNHLY, FYNNEI. The CDR3 extends over 15 amino acids. The CDR3 coding sequence is TGTGCCAGCAGTGAGAGCCGGGACAGGGGAAGGGGCTACACCTTC. Translated, it gives CASSESRDRGRGYTF.